Each of the 25 T cell receptor beta chains below was sequenced from the same sample in a study of technical replicates of blood from several donors. The assay was immunoSEQ multiplex PCR, and TCRdb's table has in-frame clones only and misses some. The sample consists of 50,000 to 70,000 clones, 70% to 90% of them appearing once. Sequencing was carried out using PBMCs. These receptors came from a human donor in good health. Some clones in this sample may be carry-over from other donors' samples.

This clone was counted between two and nine times. CDR3 nucleotide sequence: TGTGCCAGCAAGGGACAGGGACTAGCCAAAAACATTCAGTACTTC. The encoded protein is CASKGQGLAKNIQYF. The V and J genes are TRBV7-9 and TRBJ2-4; TRBD1 matches at 9 bases. V trimming: 7 bases; J trimming: 0 bases; junction bases outside the gene matches: 4. CDR3 length: 15 amino acids. The germline V gene encodes CDR1 SEHNR and CDR2 FQNEAQ (reference sequence).

The rearrangement uses TRBV6-5 and TRBJ2-1, with 15 bases that match TRBD2. This CDR3 has 16 residues. Per germline, CDR1 MNHEY and CDR2 SVGAGI. The junction had 5 bases not matched to a gene; V was cut back by 2 bases and J by 9 bases. The CDR3 loop reads CASSYVAGLAGGEQFF. In DNA, the CDR3 is TGTGCCAGCAGTTACGTCGCGGGACTAGCGGGGGGTGAGCAGTTCTTC.

The gene calls are TRBV14 and TRBJ1-6, with 8 positions matching TRBD1. V was pared by 1 base and J by 0 bases, with 2 bases of the junction left unmatched. This CDR3 is built from 17 residues. CDR1 is SGHDN, CDR2 FVKESK, per germline. CDR3 coding DNA: TGTGCCAGCAGCCAAGGACAGGGGAGCTCCTATAATTCACCCCTCCACTTT. It is translated as CASSQGQGSSYNSPLHF.

The J gene is TRBJ1-6, the V gene TRBV6-1; 10 bases are a match to TRBD1. CDR1 MNHNS and CDR2 SASEGT come from the germline V gene. This CDR3 is built from 15 residues. Trimming took 6 bases from V and 10 from J; bases not matched to a gene: 9. CDR3 nucleotides: TGTGCCAGCAGCTGGGGGGGGACAGGGGAATCACCCCTCCACTTT. Its protein is CASSWGGTGESPLHF.

V is TRBV10-3 and J is TRBJ2-1; 7 bases align to TRBD2. This CDR3 spans 17 amino acids. Germline CDR1 and CDR2: ENHRY and SYGVKD. Trimming took 1 base from V and 8 from J; bases not matched to a gene: 14. CDR3 residues: CAISELLTSRSVHEQFF. CDR3 in DNA: TGTGCCATCAGTGAGTTACTGACTAGCCGGTCCGTGCATGAGCAGTTCTTC.

This clone has only a few counts. CDR3 sequence: CASGRRTGANYGYTF. The CDR3 nucleotides read TGTGCTAGTGGGAGGCGGACAGGGGCTAACTATGGCTACACCTTC. The rearrangement joins TRBV12-5 to TRBJ1-2, with TRBD1 matching over 9 bases. Germline lookup yields CDR1 LGHNT and CDR2 FRNRAP. Trimming removed 6 bases from V and 0 bases from J; junction bases left unmatched: 5. The CDR3 totals 15 residues. Complete variable domain (other parts from reference TRBV12-5 and TRBJ1-2): DARVTQTPRHKVTEMGQEVTMRCQPILGHNTVFWYRQTMMQGLELLAYFRNRAPLDDSGMPKDRFSAEMPDATLATLKIQPSEPRDSAVYFCASGRRTGANYGYTFGSGTRLTVV.

The chain combines TRBV7-9 with TRBJ2-3; 13 nucleotides align to TRBD2. With V trimmed by 5 bases and J by 0 bases, 11 bases remained unmatched. From germline, CDR1 is SEHNR and CDR2 FQNEAQ (reference sequence). CDR3 length: 19 amino acids. The CDR3 sequence is CASSQTTSGRPSSTDTQYF. The CDR3 DNA reads TGTGCCAGCAGCCAAACGACTAGCGGGAGGCCCTCTAGCACAGATACGCAGTATTTT. Complete variable domain (other parts from reference TRBV7-9 and TRBJ2-3): DTGVSQNPRHKITKRGQNVTFRCDPISEHNRLYWYRQTLGQGPEFLTYFQNEAQLEKSRLLSDRFSAERPKGSFSTLEIQRTEQGDSAMYLCASSQTTSGRPSSTDTQYFGPGTRLTVL.

This sequence joins TRBV7-8 and TRBJ2-1, with 16 bases that match TRBD2. V lost 5 bases to trimming and J lost 6 bases; unmatched junction nucleotides: 10. The CDR3 has 18 residues. The germline gives CDR1 SGHVS, CDR2 FQNEAQ. In DNA form, the CDR3 reads TGTGCCAGCAGCCGTGTCCCGGGACTAGCGGGAGGGGGCAATGAGCAGTTCTTC. Translated: CASSRVPGLAGGGNEQFF.

The CDR3 sequence is CASSQDPGGGQETQYF. In nucleotides, the CDR3 is TGTGCCAGCAGCCAAGATCCCGGCGGGGGGCAAGAGACCCAGTACTTC. The J gene is TRBJ2-5, the V gene TRBV4-2, with TRBD2 matching 8 bases. V lost 0 bases to trimming and J lost 2 bases; unmatched junction nucleotides: 5. Germline assignment: CDR1 LGHNA and CDR2 YNFKEQ. CDR3 size: 16 residues.

On this clone itself: Other DNA sequences in the sample encode the same CDR3. The rearrangement joins TRBV5-6 to TRBJ1-1; the D is unclear. The ends were cut back, 0 bases at V and 6 bases at J, with 3 bases in the middle. Germline V gene lookup returns CDR1 SGHDT and CDR2 YYEEEE. This CDR3 has 11 residues. The CDR3 region is CASSLDSEAFF. The CDR3 bases are TGTGCCAGCAGCTTGGACTCTGAAGCTTTCTTT.

There are a few counts of this clone. The chain is built from TRBV25-1 and TRBJ1-1, with no clear D. The CDR3 contains 14 residues. Trimming stripped 6 bases from V and 6 bases from J, with 17 bases between. Germline CDR1 and CDR2: MGHDK and SYGVNS. The chain's CDR3 is CASRRPGSSAEAFF. CDR3 bases: TGTGCCAGCAGGAGGCCGGGATCGAGCGCTGAAGCTTTCTTT.

This clone occurred once. The V call is TRBV4-2, the J call TRBJ2-2; D possibly corresponds to TRBD2 (10 bases). This CDR3 contains 18 residues. Trimming removed 1 base at V and 8 bases at J, with 23 bases between. Germline loops: CDR1 LGHNA, CDR2 YNFKEQ. For the CDR3, the DNA is TGTGCCAGCAGCCAAGGGACAGGGGTTACTAGCGGGAAGGGGGAGCTGTTTTTT. Protein product: CASSQGTGVTSGKGELFF.

The rearrangement uses TRBV18 and TRBJ2-7, with 9 positions matching TRBD1. V trimming: 4 bases; J trimming: 7 bases; junction bases outside the gene matches: 5. This CDR3 contains 13 residues. Germline V lookup: CDR1 KGHSH, CDR2 LQKENI. In nucleotides, the CDR3 is TGTGCCAGCTCACTTACCGGGACAGGGGAGCAGTACTTC. Amino acids: CASSLTGTGEQYF.

The V gene is TRBV7-3, the J gene TRBJ1-2; 7 nucleotides line up with TRBD1. The V segment lost 0 bases and the J segment 8 bases; nucleotides outside the gene matches: 3. This CDR3 region has 13 residues. Per germline, CDR1 SGHTA and CDR2 FQGTGA. The CDR3 DNA reads as TGTGCCAGCAGCTTAACTCAGGGGGACGGCTACACCTTC. It translates to CASSLTQGDGYTF.

The chain has TRBV19 and TRBJ1-4; D may be TRBD1 (5 bases). Germline V gives CDR1 LNHDA, CDR2 SQIVND (reference sequence). Trimming took 6 bases from V and 7 from J, leaving 15 bases between them. The CDR3 is 14 residues long. The CDR3 spells CASRDQGSGEKLFF. Here the CDR3 DNA reads TGTGCCAGTAGAGACCAGGGTTCAGGTGAAAAACTGTTTTTT.

The rearrangement uses TRBV5-4 and TRBJ2-5; D perhaps matches TRBD2 (6 bases). CDR3 length equals 15 residues. Germline assignment: CDR1 SGHNT and CDR2 YYREEE (reference sequence). V was cut by 0 bases and J by 2 bases, with 11 bases left in between. CDR3 DNA: TGTGCCAGCAGCTTGGTACTAGCAGAGCAAGAGACCCAGTACTTC. Its protein is CASSLVLAEQETQYF.

The chain carries TRBV7-2 and TRBJ2-3, with 9 bases aligning to TRBD2. The junction had 7 bases not matched to a gene; V was cut back by 5 bases and J by 1 base. The CDR3 extends over 16 amino acids. Germline CDR1 SGHTA, CDR2 FQGNSA. The CDR3 loop reads CASSQFGGGGTDTQYF. DNA for the CDR3: TGTGCCAGCAGCCAGTTCGGCGGGGGGGGCACAGATACGCAGTATTTT.

This clone appeared once. For the CDR3, the DNA is TGCAGCGTTGAATTACAGTCAGAAACCTACGAGCAGTACTTC. Protein: CSVELQSETYEQYF. This chain connects TRBV29-1 to TRBJ2-7; unclear D gene. The CDR3 loop spans 14 amino acids. Germline CDR1 reads SQVTM; CDR2 reads ANQGSEA. V was clipped by 2 bases and J by 2 bases, with 13 bases between them.

The chain recombines TRBV10-3 with TRBJ2-1; TRBD2 matches at 8 bases. The CDR3 is 15 residues long. V shed 0 bases, J shed 8 bases, and the junction held 6 bases outside the gene matches. Germline V gene sequence: CDR1 ENHRY, CDR2 SYGVKD. This chain's CDR3 is CAISESKGSGDEQFF. As DNA, the CDR3 is TGTGCCATCAGTGAGTCGAAGGGTAGCGGGGATGAGCAGTTCTTC.

The chain joins TRBV10-3 to TRBJ2-3, with D possibly being TRBD2 (6 bases). Germline V gene lookup returns CDR1 ENHRY and CDR2 SYGVKD. The length of the CDR3 is 12 residues. Trimming shortened V by 6 bases and J by 5 bases, and 9 bases separated the two germline ends. The CDR3 DNA sequence: TGTGCCATCAGCAACGGGGGAGATACGCAGTATTTT. Encoded protein: CAISNGGDTQYF.

This rearrangement joins TRBV20-1 to TRBJ2-1; D is possibly TRBD1 (6 bases). Trimming cost V 5 bases and J 13 bases, with 15 bases left between them. There are 11 residues in the CDR3. Looked up from germline, CDR1 is DFQATT and CDR2 is SNEGSKA (reference sequence). The CDR3 DNA is TGCAGTGCTGAACAGGGAAGGGCCCAGTTCTTC. It specifies CSAEQGRAQFF.

The chain couples TRBV4-2 to TRBJ2-6, with D possibly TRBD2 on 5 matching bases. The germline V gene has CDR1 LGHNA and CDR2 YNFKEQ. V was cut by 1 base and J by 5 bases, with 12 bases left in between. This CDR3 has 16 residues. CDR3 sequence: CASSQGVGSWANVLTF. The DNA of the CDR3 is TGTGCCAGCAGCCAAGGAGTTGGGAGTTGGGCCAACGTCCTGACTTTC.

The chain has TRBV11-2 and TRBJ1-1; 7 bases align to TRBD1. Germline trimming cut 2 bases from V and 0 bases from J; bases unmatched to any gene: 6. CDR3 length equals 16 residues. From germline, CDR1 is SGHAT and CDR2 FQNNGV. CDR3 amino acids: CASSLRFGTVNTEAFF. Here the CDR3 DNA reads TGTGCCAGCAGCTTAAGATTTGGGACAGTGAACACTGAAGCTTTCTTT.

The chain combines TRBV19 with TRBJ1-1, with D possibly TRBD1 on 5 matching bases. This CDR3 is built from 12 residues. V lost 3 bases and J 10 bases, leaving 12 bases between the germline ends. Germline V lookup: CDR1 LNHDA, CDR2 SQIVND (reference sequence). CDR3 protein: CASSIGAGGAFF. The CDR3, as DNA: TGTGCCAGTAGTATTGGGGCGGGGGGAGCTTTCTTT. The complete variable domain, with remaining parts taken from reference TRBV19 and TRBJ1-1, reads DGGITQSPKYLFRKEGQNVTLSCEQNLNHDAMYWYRQDPGQGLRLIYYSQIVNDFQKGDIAEGYSVSREKKESFPLTVTSAQKNPTAFYLCASSIGAGGAFFGQGTRLTVV.

The chain recombines TRBV30 with TRBJ1-1; D not certain. This CDR3 is built from 14 residues. In germline, CDR1 is GTSNPN, CDR2 SVGIG (reference sequence). Trimming shortened V by 3 bases and J by 1 base, and 12 bases separated the two germline ends. CDR3 residues: CAWSLGLKNTEAFF. The CDR3 DNA reads TGTGCCTGGAGCCTAGGACTGAAGAACACTGAAGCTTTCTTT.